The clone carrying this TCR beta chain showed up just a few times. This entry is derived from a study of CD8+ T cells in alopecia areata. Extracted from the samples, RNA was reverse transcribed into cDNA to serve as the sequencing template. Sequencing used immunoSEQ multiplex PCR; TCRdb keeps in-frame clones, though not all of them. The data contain 55,000 to 65,000 clones, roughly 40% of them singletons. The clonotype originates from a human donor with alopecia areata. The sequencing sample was made of NKG2D-low CD8+ T cells sorted from blood.

CDR3 nucleotide sequence: TGCAGCGCCGAAGTTCCCCTCTCCTACGAGCAGTACTTC. Translation: CSAEVPLSYEQYF. The rearrangement uses TRBV29-1 and TRBJ2-7; the D is unclear. V lost 7 bases to trimming and J lost 0 bases, with 13 bases between them. CDR1 is SQVTM, CDR2 ANQGSEA, per germline. This CDR3 has 13 amino acids.